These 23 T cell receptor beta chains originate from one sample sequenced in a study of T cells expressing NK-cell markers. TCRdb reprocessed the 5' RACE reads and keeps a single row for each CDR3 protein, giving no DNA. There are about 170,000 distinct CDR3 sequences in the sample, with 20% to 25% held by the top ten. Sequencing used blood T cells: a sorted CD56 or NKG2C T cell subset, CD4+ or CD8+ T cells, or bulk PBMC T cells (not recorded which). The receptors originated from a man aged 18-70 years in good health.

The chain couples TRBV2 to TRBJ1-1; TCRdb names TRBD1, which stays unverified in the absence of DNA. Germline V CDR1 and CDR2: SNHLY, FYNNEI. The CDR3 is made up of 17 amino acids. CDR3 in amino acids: CASSVRTGGVMNTEAFF.

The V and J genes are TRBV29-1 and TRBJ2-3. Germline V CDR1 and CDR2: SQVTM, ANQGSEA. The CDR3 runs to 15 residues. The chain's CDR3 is CSVEDFSFSTDTQYF.

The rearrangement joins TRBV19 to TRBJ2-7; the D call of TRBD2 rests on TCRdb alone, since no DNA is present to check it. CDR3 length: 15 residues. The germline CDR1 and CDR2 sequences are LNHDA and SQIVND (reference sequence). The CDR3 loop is CASSPASGILYEQYF.

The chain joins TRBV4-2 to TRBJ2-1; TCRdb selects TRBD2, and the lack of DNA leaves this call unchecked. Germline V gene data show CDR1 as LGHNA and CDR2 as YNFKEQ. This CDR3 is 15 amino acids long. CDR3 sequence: CASSQEDGAAGEQFF.

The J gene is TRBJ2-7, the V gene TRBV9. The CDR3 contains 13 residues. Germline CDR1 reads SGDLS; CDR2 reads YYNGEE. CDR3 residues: CASSMGDLYEQYF.

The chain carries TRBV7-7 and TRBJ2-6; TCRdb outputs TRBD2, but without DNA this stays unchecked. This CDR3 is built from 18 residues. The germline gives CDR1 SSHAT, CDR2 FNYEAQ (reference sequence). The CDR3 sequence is CASSPPGLFSSGANVLTF.

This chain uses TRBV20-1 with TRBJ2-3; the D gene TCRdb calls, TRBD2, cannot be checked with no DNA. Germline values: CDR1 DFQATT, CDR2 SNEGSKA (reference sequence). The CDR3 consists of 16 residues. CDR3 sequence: CSARDRGGGSTDTQYF.

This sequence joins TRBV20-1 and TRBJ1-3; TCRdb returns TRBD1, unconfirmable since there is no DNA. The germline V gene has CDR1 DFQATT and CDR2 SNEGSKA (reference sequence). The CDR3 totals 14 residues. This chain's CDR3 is CSARDLQGWDTIYF.

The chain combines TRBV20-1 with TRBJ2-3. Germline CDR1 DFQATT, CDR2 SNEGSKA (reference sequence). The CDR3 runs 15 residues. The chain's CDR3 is CSARDVGGDSSTQYF.

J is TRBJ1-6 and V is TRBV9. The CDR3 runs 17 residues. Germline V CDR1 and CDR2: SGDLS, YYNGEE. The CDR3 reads CASSVGVQYSYNSPLHF.

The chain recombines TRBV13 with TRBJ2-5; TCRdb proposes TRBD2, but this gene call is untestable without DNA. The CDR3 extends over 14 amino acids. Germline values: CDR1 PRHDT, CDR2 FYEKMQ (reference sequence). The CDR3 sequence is CASALAGNEETQYF.

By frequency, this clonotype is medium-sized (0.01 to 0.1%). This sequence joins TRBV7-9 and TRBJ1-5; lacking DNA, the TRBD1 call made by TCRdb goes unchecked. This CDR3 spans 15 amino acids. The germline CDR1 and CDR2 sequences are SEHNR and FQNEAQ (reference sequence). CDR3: CASSPPGVGNQPQHF.

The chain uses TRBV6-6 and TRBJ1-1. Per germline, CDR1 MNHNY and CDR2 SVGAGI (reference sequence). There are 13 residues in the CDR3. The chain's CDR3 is CASSQGLNTEAFF.

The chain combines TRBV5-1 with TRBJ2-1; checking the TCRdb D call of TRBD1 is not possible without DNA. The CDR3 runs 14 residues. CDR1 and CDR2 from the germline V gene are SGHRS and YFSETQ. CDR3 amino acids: CASTQGTVGNEQFF.

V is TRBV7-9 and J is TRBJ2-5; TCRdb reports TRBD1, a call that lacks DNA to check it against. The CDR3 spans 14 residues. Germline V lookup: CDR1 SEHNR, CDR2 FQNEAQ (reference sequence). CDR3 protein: CASSSPEVRETQYF.

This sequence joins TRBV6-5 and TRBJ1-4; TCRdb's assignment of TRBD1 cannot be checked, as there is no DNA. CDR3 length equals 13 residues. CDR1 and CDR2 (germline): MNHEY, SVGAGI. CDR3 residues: CASSYSGGEKLFF.

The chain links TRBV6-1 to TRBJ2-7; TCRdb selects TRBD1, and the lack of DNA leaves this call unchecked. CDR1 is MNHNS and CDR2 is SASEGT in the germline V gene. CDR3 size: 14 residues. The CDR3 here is CAIQDWDRGYEQYF.

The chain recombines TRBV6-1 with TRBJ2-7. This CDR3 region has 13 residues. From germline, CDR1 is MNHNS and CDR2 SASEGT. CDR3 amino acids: CASSASETYEQYF.

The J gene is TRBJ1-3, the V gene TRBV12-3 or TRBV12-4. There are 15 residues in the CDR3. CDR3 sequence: CASSLAGVSGNTIYF.

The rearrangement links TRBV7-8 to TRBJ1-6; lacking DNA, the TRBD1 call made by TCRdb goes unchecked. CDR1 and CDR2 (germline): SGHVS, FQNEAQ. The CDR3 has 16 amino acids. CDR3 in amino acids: CASSPRAGGYNSPLHF.

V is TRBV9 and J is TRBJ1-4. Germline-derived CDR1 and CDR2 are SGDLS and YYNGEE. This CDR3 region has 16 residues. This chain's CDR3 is CASSVGQLSTNEKLFF.

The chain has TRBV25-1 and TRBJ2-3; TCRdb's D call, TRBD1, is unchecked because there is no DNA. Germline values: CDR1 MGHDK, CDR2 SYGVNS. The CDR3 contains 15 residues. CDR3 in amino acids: CASRMGGSSTDTQYF. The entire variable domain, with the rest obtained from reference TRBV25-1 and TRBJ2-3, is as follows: EADIYQTPRYLVIGTGKKITLECSQTMGHDKMYWYQQDPGMELHLIHYSYGVNSTEKGDLSSESTVSRIRTEHFPLTLESARPSHTSQYLCASRMGGSSTDTQYFGPGTRLTVL.

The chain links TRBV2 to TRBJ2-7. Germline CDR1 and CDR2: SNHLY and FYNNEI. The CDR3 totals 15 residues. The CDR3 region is CASSELVRSPYEQYF.